The 24 T cell receptor beta chains given below trace back to one sample, sequenced in a study of metastatic and nonmetastatic thyroid tumors. MiXCR re-clonotyped the PCR reads for TCRdb. The sample contains 30,000 to 45,000 clones, 25% to 30% of which appear only once. No treatment had been given to any patient before thyroid surgery. The sequencing input was blood. The source of these receptors is a female donor with papillary thyroid cancer or a benign thyroid nodule (not recorded which). Some clones in this sample may be carry-over from other donors' samples.

In this sample, this clone turned up many times. J is TRBJ2-7 and V is TRBV20-1, with D possibly being TRBD2 (6 bases). The CDR3 runs 14 residues. Deletions cut 6 bases from V and 4 bases from J, with 19 bases between. The germline gives CDR1 DFQATT, CDR2 SNEGSKA (reference sequence). CDR3 coding DNA: TGCAGTGCGTACCCGCCGGGACTTACTTACGAGCAGTACTTC. Protein product: CSAYPPGLTYEQYF.

This clone was found once. The chain's CDR3 is CASSLARQRPDYGYTF. DNA for the CDR3: TGTGCCAGCAGCTTAGCCCGACAAAGGCCCGACTATGGCTACACCTTC. This chain connects TRBV7-8 to TRBJ1-2; D unclear. The CDR3 has 16 residues. Germline V lookup: CDR1 SGHVS, CDR2 FQNEAQ. The germline V and J ends were trimmed by 0 bases and 3 bases, with 14 bases remaining between them.

The gene calls are TRBV30 and TRBJ2-7; D is perhaps TRBD2 (5 bases). The CDR3 loop spans 13 amino acids. Germline CDR1 and CDR2: GTSNPN and SVGIG (reference sequence). V was cut by 1 base and J by 2 bases, with 9 bases left in between. DNA for the CDR3: TGTGCCTGGAGTGGCGAGGGAACCTACGAGCAGTACTTC. Translating it yields CAWSGEGTYEQYF.

The V call is TRBV20-1, the J call TRBJ2-7; D uncertain. Trimming cost V 1 base and J 0 bases, with 13 bases left between them. Germline CDR1 and CDR2: DFQATT and SNEGSKA (reference sequence). The CDR3 sequence is 15 residues long. The DNA of the CDR3 is TGCAGTGCTAGAGTGGGAATCATGAGCTCCTACGAGCAGTACTTC. It specifies CSARVGIMSSYEQYF.

The V and J genes are TRBV5-1 and TRBJ2-1; no reliable D call. Germline CDR1 and CDR2: SGHRS and YFSETQ. The CDR3 contains 16 residues. V was cut by 2 bases and J by 1 base, with 13 bases left in between. The CDR3 spells CASSFTRTGSYNEQFF. CDR3 coding DNA: TGCGCCAGCAGCTTTACCCGGACCGGATCCTACAATGAGCAGTTCTTC.

The V and J genes are TRBV7-2 and TRBJ2-7, with a tentative D call TRBD1 (5 bases). V lost 0 bases, J lost 2 bases, and 11 bases lay in between. Germline V gene lookup returns CDR1 SGHTA and CDR2 FQGNSA. The CDR3 spans 15 residues. The CDR3, as DNA: TGTGCCAGCAGCTTAGCTTCAGGGTTGGCCTACGAGCAGTACTTC. As protein: CASSLASGLAYEQYF.

This clone was counted ten times or more. The chain joins TRBV7-2 to TRBJ2-4, with D perhaps matching TRBD1 or TRBD2 (5 bases each). CDR1 is SGHTA and CDR2 is FQGNSA in the germline V gene. The V gene lost 3 bases and the J gene lost 1 base, with 16 bases spanning the gap. This CDR3 spans 17 amino acids. The CDR3 DNA sequence: TGTGCCAGCAGCTTGGTCGGGGCAGTGGTTGCCAAAAACATTCAGTACTTC. Its protein is CASSLVGAVVAKNIQYF.

This chain uses TRBV30 with TRBJ1-2, with 10 positions matching TRBD1. Germline assignment: CDR1 GTSNPN and CDR2 SVGIG (reference sequence). CDR3 length: 15 residues. Unmatched junction bases numbered 7, after V lost 2 bases and J lost 4 bases. The CDR3 region has the DNA TGTGCCTGGAGTCCCCCCGGGACAGGGGTCTATGGCTACACCTTC. Translating it yields CAWSPPGTGVYGYTF.

This clone was picked up many times. The chain uses TRBV10-3 and TRBJ1-5, with 10 bases lining up with TRBD1. The germline V gene has CDR1 ENHRY and CDR2 SYGVKD. Trimming removed 6 bases from V and 4 bases from J; junction bases left unmatched: 3. The CDR3 is 14 residues long. The CDR3 loop is CAISRDRGNQPQHF. The DNA for the CDR3 is TGTGCCATCAGCCGGGACAGGGGTAATCAGCCCCAGCATTTT.

This clone was counted many times. The rearrangement uses TRBV24-1 and TRBJ1-6; 8 nucleotides match TRBD1. Trimming took 6 bases from V and 5 from J; bases not matched to a gene: 11. The CDR3 runs to 17 residues. From germline, CDR1 is KGHDR and CDR2 SFDVKD. The DNA for the CDR3 is TGTGCCACCAGTAGGGACAGGCGGCCACCCGATAATTCACCCCTCCACTTT. As protein: CATSRDRRPPDNSPLHF.

Points on this clone: An end of the junction does not agree with germline; a read error may underlie this. The chain is built from TRBV7-2 and TRBJ2-3; D gene ambiguous. Germline V gives CDR1 SGHTA, CDR2 FQGNSA. This CDR3 spans 12 amino acids. The CDR3 protein is CASSLYSNTQYF. In nucleotides, the CDR3 is TGTGCCAGCAGCTTATATAGTAATACTCAGTATTTT.

A few counts support this clone. The rearrangement joins TRBV24-1 to TRBJ2-1, with 8 bases fitting TRBD1. The CDR3 sequence is 15 residues long. Unmatched junction bases numbered 9, after V lost 3 bases and J lost 9 bases. Germline V lookup: CDR1 KGHDR, CDR2 SFDVKD. The DNA for the CDR3 is TGTGCCACCAGTGATGTCCGAGGACAGGGAACTGAGCAGTTCTTC. Residues: CATSDVRGQGTEQFF.

The genes are TRBV18 and TRBJ1-5; TRBD1 agrees at 12 bases. This CDR3 has 15 amino acids. In germline, CDR1 is KGHSH, CDR2 LQKENI. After removal of 4 bases from V and 6 bases from J, the junction contained 4 bases not matched to a gene. CDR3 bases: TGTGCCAGCTCACAAGGGACAGGGGGCCTTCAGCCCCAGCATTTT. Encoded protein: CASSQGTGGLQPQHF.

This clone was found many times. The V and J genes are TRBV7-9 and TRBJ2-7; tentative D call: TRBD2 (5 bases). The CDR3 consists of 14 residues. CDR1 and CDR2 from the germline V gene are SEHNR and FQNEAQ (reference sequence). Between the trimmed V and J ends, which lost 5 bases and 5 bases, there was a span of 16 bases. The CDR3 nucleotides are TGTGCCAGCAGCCTCGTCGCGGGCTACGACGAGCAGTACTTC. Translating it yields CASSLVAGYDEQYF.

This clone was detected ten times or more. CDR3 coding DNA: TGTGCCAGTAGTCAAGCGGCCAACACTGAAGCTTTCTTT. Translated: CASSQAANTEAFF. The V call is TRBV19, the J call TRBJ1-1; no firm D call. V was cut by 5 bases and J by 2 bases, with 9 bases left in between. Germline CDR1 is LNHDA and CDR2 is SQIVND (reference sequence). The CDR3 contains 13 residues.

This chain joins TRBV30 and TRBJ1-1; D remains unclear. This CDR3 has 15 residues. CDR1 and CDR2 (germline): GTSNPN, SVGIG (reference sequence). With 5 bases removed from V and 6 bases from J, the gap between germline ends came to 22 bases. CDR3 DNA: TGTGCCTGGCAGCTAGGGAGTGGGGTTGGGGCTGAAGCTTTCTTT. The encoded protein is CAWQLGSGVGAEAFF.

The chain links TRBV30 to TRBJ2-2; D unresolved. The CDR3 consists of 11 residues. From germline, CDR1 is GTSNPN and CDR2 SVGIG (reference sequence). Trimming took 5 bases from V and 5 from J, leaving 6 bases between them. CDR3 loop: CAWEKTGELFF. The CDR3 coding sequence is TGTGCCTGGGAAAAAACCGGGGAGCTGTTTTTT. Based on the CDR3 plus reference TRBV30 and TRBJ2-2, the full variable domain is SQTIHQWPATLVQPVGSPLSLECTVEGTSNPNLYWYRQAAGRGLQLLFYSVGIGQISSEVPQNLSASRPQDRQFILSSKKLLLSDSGFYLCAWEKTGELFFGEGSRLTVL.

Notes on this clone: Relative to the germline gene, one junction end is altered; a read error may explain this. The gene calls are TRBV3-1 and TRBJ1-5, with D tentatively TRBD1 (5 bases). In germline, CDR1 is LGHDT, CDR2 YNNKEL (reference sequence). The CDR3 runs 13 residues. CDR3 coding DNA: TGTGCCAGCAGCCAAGGGGCGAGACAGCCACAGAATTTT. Translated: CASSQGARQPQNF. The variable domain in full, completed from reference TRBV3-1 and TRBJ1-5, reads DTAVSQTPKYLVTQMGNDKSIKCEQNLGHDTMYWYKQDSKKFLKIMFSYNNKELIINETVPNRFSPKSPDKAHLNLHINSLELGDSAVYFCASSQGARQPQNFGDGTRLSIL.

This clone was detected many times. J is TRBJ2-5 and V is TRBV28, with 8 bases that match TRBD1. J gave up 4 bases and V 5 bases, and 6 bases lay outside the gene matches. CDR3 length: 14 residues. Germline loops: CDR1 MDHEN, CDR2 SYDVKM. CDR3 sequence reads: CASSAGGEGETQYF. For the CDR3, the DNA is TGTGCCAGCAGTGCAGGGGGCGAGGGAGAGACCCAGTACTTC.

This clone was detected many times. V is TRBV20-1 and J is TRBJ1-5, with D perhaps TRBD1 (5 bases). Germline-derived CDR1 and CDR2 are DFQATT and SNEGSKA (reference sequence). This CDR3 spans 13 amino acids. Trimming pared 4 bases from V and 3 bases from J, leaving 10 bases between. The CDR3 is CSAIGHYNQPQHF. As DNA, the CDR3 is TGCAGTGCTATCGGACACTACAATCAGCCCCAGCATTTT.

In regard to this clone: The junction departs from the called germline gene at one end, perhaps through a read error. The V gene is TRBV7-8, the J gene TRBJ1-1; D remains unclear. This CDR3 region has 12 residues. Germline CDR1 SGHVS, CDR2 FQNEAQ. CDR3 coding DNA: TGTGCCGGCAGTTTAGTTCACACTGAAGCTTTCTTT. This translates into CAGSLVHTEAFF.

This clone was found a few times. The chain's CDR3 is CASSLGTGLHNEQFF. CDR3 sequence (DNA): TGCGCCAGCAGCTTGGGGACAGGGCTCCACAATGAGCAGTTCTTC. This chain uses TRBV5-1 with TRBJ2-1; TRBD1 matches 8 bases. The germline CDR1 and CDR2 sequences are SGHRS and YFSETQ. CDR3 length equals 15 residues. The ends lost 0 bases at V and 5 bases at J; junction bases unmatched: 4. Using reference TRBV5-1 and TRBJ2-1 for the parts outside the CDR3, the full variable domain is KAGVTQTPRYLIKTRGQQVTLSCSPISGHRSVSWYQQTPGQGLQFLFEYFSETQRNKGNFPGRFSGRQFSNSRSEMNVSTLELGDSALYLCASSLGTGLHNEQFFGPGTRLTVL.

The chain is built from TRBV6-1 and TRBJ1-5; D ambiguous. Per germline, CDR1 MNHNS and CDR2 SASEGT. This CDR3 is built from 12 residues. Trimming removed 6 bases at V and 8 bases at J, with 11 bases between. The CDR3 coding sequence is TGTGCCAGCAGCCTGATCGAGAAGCCCCAGCATTTT. Its translation is CASSLIEKPQHF.

This clone was detected ten times or more. The chain couples TRBV11-1 to TRBJ2-3, with TRBD2 matching 8 bases. Germline V gene lookup returns CDR1 SGHAT and CDR2 FQDESV (reference sequence). With 2 bases clipped from V and 2 bases from J, the junction kept 3 bases outside the gene matches. The CDR3 is 15 residues long. CDR3: CASSLTSGPTDTQYF. The CDR3 region has the DNA TGTGCCAGCAGCTTAACTAGCGGACCCACAGATACGCAGTATTTT.